This entry features one TCR beta chain sequence. The CDR3 is made up of 13 amino acids. Germline V lookup: CDR1 GTSNPN, CDR2 SVGIG (reference sequence). V was clipped by 0 bases and J by 3 bases, with 9 bases between them. The data belong to a study of T-cell reconstitution after alpha-beta-depleted transplantation in children. During its preparation, the TCRbeta library received unique molecular identifiers. TCRdb reanalysed the PCR reads using MiXCR and keeps one entry per CDR3 protein. The sample records some 240,000 distinct CDR3 sequences, around 12% being singletons. The source material was PBMCs from the stem cell graft donor, sampled from the stem cell graft. The receptor's source is a human donor who donated a stem cell graft to a child with acute lymphoblastic leukemia. The chain combines TRBV30 with TRBJ2-7; possibly TRBD2 for D (6 bases). The DNA for the CDR3 is TGTGCCTGGAGTGTCCAGGAGGGCTACGAGCAGTACTTC. It encodes CAWSVQEGYEQYF.